Sequencing of this T cell receptor beta chain was carried out in a study of PD-L1 blockade in urothelial cancer (dated by TCRdb to 2015 to 2018). Turning to the overall study: Every patient began therapy in 2014 and was given atezolizumab 1,200 mg intravenously every 3 weeks. Blood samples yielded a median of about 150,000 T cells and approximately 83,000 unique TCRs, with median clonality around 0.083. In the same patients, pretreatment tumors underwent whole exome sequencing and RNA sequencing in addition to TCR sequencing. Under 30 patients had pretreatment blood TCR-seq, some 24 had at least one posttreatment blood collection, and some 24 had tumor TCR-seq. About 90% of the roughly 29 patients were males with bladder-origin urothelial cancer, and about 60% of the roughly 30 reported a prior smoking history. TCR sequencing covered pretreatment tumor samples and matched, serially collected peripheral blood taken before and after atezolizumab treatment. Progression-free survival longer than 6 months counted as durable clinical benefit, and TCR features were additionally tested against both progression-free and overall survival. Blood samples were analyzed at 3 weeks after treatment start (second dose) and at 6 weeks after treatment start. Patients had an ECOG performance status of 0 or 1 and had received between 0 and 3 prior chemotherapy regimens. Fewer than ten patients achieved durable clinical benefit and 20 did not. The study was an exploratory multi-omic analysis of somatic, immune and clinical correlates of response to PD-L1 blockade with atezolizumab in urothelial cancer. The research as a whole found: Among patients with durable benefit, tumor-associated TCR clones showed greater expansion in peripheral blood 3 weeks after treatment started (n of about 20, p = 0.022). Small sample size (n ≈ 28) and many exploratory analyses mean the results are intended to be hypothesis-generating. Improved progression-free and overall survival was associated with having pretreatment peripheral blood TCR clonality below the median.

V has 3 bases trimmed and J has 9 bases trimmed; junction bases matching no gene number 6. Looking up the germline V gene yields CDR1 MDHEN and CDR2 SYDVKM. The CDR3 runs 15 residues from the cysteine to the phenylalanine. The DNA shown is the 45-base CDR3, in frame from base 1. Comments on this clone: Its binding antigen is unknown. Base qualities are not at hand, and no much larger clone is one base apart.

A cohort of 25 to 30 patients with locally advanced or metastatic urothelial carcinoma, treated at Memorial Sloan Kettering on a trial protocol, was included. Peripheral blood mononuclear cells were collected from each patient pretreatment and during treatment, giving between 1 and 8 total time points per patient. The Qiagen DNeasy Blood extraction kit was used to purify genomic DNA from total PBMCs and tumor samples. PBMCs were collected pretreatment and during treatment, and were isolated and stored as previously described. Synthetic TCR analog templates were spiked into each PCR so that absolute template abundance could be estimated from read counts. TCRbeta CDR3 regions were amplified from genomic DNA with bias-controlled V and J gene primers using the immunoSEQ assay. Sequencing of rearranged TCRbeta segments was performed at approximately 20X coverage. The study's processing was this. Sequencing errors were corrected by clustering, and CDR3s were annotated against IMGT so that V, D and J genes could be assigned. Out-of-frame and stop-codon sequences were excluded, and only productive TCRbeta rearrangements were used in downstream analyses. To compute clonality, Shannon entropy was normalized by the log of the number of unique productive sequences and then subtracted from one. Clones differing between time points or between blood and tumor were identified by Fisher's exact test with Benjamini-Hochberg correction at adjusted p below 0.01. In TCRdb, the immuneACCESS table is reduced to in-frame sequences with V and J assigned. These tables do not hold every clone; where another copy was compared, an unresolved V gene accounts for under half, and the others remain unexplained. V and J calls and clone size are given by that table; D and trimming were obtained from the DNA. The sample table contains some 80,000 clones; only one count was recorded for about nine tenths of them. The top ten constitute 5% to 6% of the sample.

Recombination joined TRBV28 with TRBJ2-1, with TRBD2 identical over 12 junction bases. The sequencing here drew on PBMCs, taken around atezolizumab (anti-PD-L1) treatment. The sequence was collected from a woman aged 70 to 79 with urothelial cancer. CDR3 loop: CASSFLAGGGGEQFF. The DNA reads as follows: TGTGCCAGCAGTTTTCTAGCGGGGGGGGGCGGTGAGCAGTTCTTC.